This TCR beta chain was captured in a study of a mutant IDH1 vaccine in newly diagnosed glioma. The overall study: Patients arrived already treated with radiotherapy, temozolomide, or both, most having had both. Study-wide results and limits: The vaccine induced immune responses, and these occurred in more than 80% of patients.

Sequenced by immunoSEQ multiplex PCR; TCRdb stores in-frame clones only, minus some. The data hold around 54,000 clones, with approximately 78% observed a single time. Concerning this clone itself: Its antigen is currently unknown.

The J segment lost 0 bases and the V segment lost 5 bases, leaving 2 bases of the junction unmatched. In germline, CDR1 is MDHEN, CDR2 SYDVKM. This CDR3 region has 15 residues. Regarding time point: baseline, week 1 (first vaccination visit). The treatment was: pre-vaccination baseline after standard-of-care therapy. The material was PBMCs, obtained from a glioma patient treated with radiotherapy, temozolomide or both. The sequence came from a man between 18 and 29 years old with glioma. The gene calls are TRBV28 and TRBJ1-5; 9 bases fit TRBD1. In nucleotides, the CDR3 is TGTGCCAGCAGTCCGGGACAGGGTAGCAATCAGCCCCAGCATTTT. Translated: CASSPGQGSNQPQHF.